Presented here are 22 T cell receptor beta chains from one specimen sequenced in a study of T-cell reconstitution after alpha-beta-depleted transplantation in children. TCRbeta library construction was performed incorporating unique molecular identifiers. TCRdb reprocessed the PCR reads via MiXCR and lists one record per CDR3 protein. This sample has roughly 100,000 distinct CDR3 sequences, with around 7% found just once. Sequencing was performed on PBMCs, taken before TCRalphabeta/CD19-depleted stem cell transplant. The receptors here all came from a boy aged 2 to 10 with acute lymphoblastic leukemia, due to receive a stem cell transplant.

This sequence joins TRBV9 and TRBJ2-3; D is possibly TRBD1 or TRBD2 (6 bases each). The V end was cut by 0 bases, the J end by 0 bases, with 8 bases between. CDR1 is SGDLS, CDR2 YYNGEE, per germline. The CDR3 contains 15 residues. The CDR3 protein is CASSVEGGSTDTQYF. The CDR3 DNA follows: TGTGCCAGCAGCGTAGAAGGGGGGAGCACAGATACGCAGTATTTT.

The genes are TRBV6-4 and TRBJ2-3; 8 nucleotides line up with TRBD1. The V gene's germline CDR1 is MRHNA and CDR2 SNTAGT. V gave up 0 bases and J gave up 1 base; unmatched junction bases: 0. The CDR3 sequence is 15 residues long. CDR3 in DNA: TGTGCCAGCAGTGACTCGGGACAGGGCACAGATACGCAGTATTTT. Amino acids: CASSDSGQGTDTQYF.

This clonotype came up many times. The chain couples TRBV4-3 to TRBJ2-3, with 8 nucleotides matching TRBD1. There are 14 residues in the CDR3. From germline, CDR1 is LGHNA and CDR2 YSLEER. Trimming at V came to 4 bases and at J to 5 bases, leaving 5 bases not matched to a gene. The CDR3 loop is CASSPRGLGDTQYF. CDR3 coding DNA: TGCGCCAGCAGCCCCAGGGGGCTGGGAGATACGCAGTATTTT.

The CDR3 nucleotides are TGTGCCAGCAGCCCCTCGGGACTAGCCCCCGGGGAGCTGTTTTTT. It encodes CASSPSGLAPGELFF. The gene calls are TRBV7-9 and TRBJ2-2, with 9 bases that match TRBD2. CDR1 is SEHNR, CDR2 FQNEAQ, per germline (reference sequence). This CDR3 spans 15 amino acids. After removal of 5 bases from V and 6 bases from J, the junction contained 7 bases not matched to a gene.

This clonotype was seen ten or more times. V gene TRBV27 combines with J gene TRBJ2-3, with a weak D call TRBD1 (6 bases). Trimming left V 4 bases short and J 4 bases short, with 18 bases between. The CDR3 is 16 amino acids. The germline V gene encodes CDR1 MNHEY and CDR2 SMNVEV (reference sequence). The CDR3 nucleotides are TGTGCCAGCAGTTCCCTCCTACAGGGTTTATCAGATACGCAGTATTTT. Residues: CASSSLLQGLSDTQYF.

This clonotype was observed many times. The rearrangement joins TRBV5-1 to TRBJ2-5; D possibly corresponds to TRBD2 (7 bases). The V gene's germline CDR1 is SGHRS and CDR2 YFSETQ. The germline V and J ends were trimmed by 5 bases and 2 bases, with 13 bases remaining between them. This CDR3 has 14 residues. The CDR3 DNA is TGCGCCAGCAGATGGGGGGGCCTTCAAGAGACCCAGTACTTC. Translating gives CASRWGGLQETQYF.

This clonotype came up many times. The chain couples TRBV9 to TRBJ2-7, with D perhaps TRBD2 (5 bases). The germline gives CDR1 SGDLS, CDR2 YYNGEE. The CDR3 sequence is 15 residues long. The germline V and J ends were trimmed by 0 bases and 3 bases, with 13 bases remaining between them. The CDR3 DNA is TGTGCCAGCAGCGTAGGAGGTAGCGAGGGCTACGAGCAGTACTTC. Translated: CASSVGGSEGYEQYF.

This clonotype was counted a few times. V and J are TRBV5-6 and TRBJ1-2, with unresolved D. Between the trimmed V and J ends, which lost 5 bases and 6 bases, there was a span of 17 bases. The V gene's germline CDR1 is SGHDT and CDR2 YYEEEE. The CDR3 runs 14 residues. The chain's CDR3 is CASRMRRHPNGYTF. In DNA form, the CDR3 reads TGTGCCAGCAGGATGAGGAGACACCCTAATGGCTACACCTTC.

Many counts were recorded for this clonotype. The CDR3 nucleotides read TGTGCCAGCAGCTTGGAGGGGGGCTTTCAAGAGACCCAGTACTTC. Its translation: CASSLEGGFQETQYF. J is TRBJ2-5 and V is TRBV5-6; perhaps D is TRBD1 or TRBD2 (6 bases each). V gave up 0 bases and J gave up 2 bases, with 11 bases separating them. Looked up from germline, CDR1 is SGHDT and CDR2 is YYEEEE. This CDR3 contains 15 residues.

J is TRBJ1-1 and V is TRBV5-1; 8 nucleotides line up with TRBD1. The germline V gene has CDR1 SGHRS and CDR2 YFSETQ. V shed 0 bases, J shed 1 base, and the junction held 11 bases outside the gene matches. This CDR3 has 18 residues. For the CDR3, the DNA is TGCGCCAGCAGCTTGGTCGAGACAGGGGATTGGGAGAACACTGAAGCTTTCTTT. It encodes CASSLVETGDWENTEAFF.

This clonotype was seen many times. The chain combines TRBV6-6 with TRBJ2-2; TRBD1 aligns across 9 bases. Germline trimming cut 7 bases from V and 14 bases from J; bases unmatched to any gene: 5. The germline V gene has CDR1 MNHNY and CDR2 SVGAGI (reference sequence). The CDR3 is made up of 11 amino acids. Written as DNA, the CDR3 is TGTGCCAGCAATCCGGGACAGGGTCTGTTTTTT. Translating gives CASNPGQGLFF.

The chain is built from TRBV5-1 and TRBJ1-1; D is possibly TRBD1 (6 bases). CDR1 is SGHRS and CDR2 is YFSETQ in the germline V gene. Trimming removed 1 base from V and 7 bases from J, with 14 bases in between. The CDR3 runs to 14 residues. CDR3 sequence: CASSLLQGRGEAFF. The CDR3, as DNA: TGCGCCAGCAGCTTGTTGCAGGGGCGAGGTGAAGCTTTCTTT.

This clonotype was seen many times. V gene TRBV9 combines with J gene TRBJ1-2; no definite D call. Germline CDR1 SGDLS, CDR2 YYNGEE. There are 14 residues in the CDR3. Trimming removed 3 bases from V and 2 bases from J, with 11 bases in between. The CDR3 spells CASSEPPGNYGYTF. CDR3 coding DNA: TGTGCCAGCAGCGAGCCCCCGGGGAACTATGGCTACACCTTC.

Here the CDR3 DNA reads TGTGCCAGCAGCGCCCGGGACAGGCACTGGGACTCTGGAAACACCATATATTTT. Protein sequence: CASSARDRHWDSGNTIYF. This chain connects TRBV11-1 to TRBJ1-3; 8 nucleotides align to TRBD1. The CDR3 runs to 18 residues. Looked up from germline, CDR1 is SGHAT and CDR2 is FQDESV (reference sequence). V was pared by 5 bases and J by 0 bases, with 12 bases of the junction left unmatched.

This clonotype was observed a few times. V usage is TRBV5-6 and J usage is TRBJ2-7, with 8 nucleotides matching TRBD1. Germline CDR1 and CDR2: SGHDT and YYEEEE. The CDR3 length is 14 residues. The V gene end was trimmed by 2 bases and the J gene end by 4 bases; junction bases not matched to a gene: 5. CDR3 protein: CASSFDRGRYEQYF. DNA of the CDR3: TGTGCCAGCAGCTTCGACAGGGGTCGATACGAGCAGTACTTC.

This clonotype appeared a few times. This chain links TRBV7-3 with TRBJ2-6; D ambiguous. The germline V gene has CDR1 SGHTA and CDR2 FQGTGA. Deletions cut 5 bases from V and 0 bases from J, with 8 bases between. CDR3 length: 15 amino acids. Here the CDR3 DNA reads TGTGCCAGCAGCAGACGCGACTCTGGGGCCAACGTCCTGACTTTC. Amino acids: CASSRRDSGANVLTF.

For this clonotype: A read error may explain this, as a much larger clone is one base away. For the CDR3, the DNA is TGTGGCAGCAGTTTATCGTTCGGGGCTGGGCACACTGAAGCTTTCTTT. Residues: CGSSLSFGAGHTEAFF. The chain has TRBV27 and TRBJ1-1, with a possible D match to TRBD1 (5 bases). Looked up from germline, CDR1 is MNHEY and CDR2 is SMNVEV (reference sequence). This CDR3 region has 16 residues.

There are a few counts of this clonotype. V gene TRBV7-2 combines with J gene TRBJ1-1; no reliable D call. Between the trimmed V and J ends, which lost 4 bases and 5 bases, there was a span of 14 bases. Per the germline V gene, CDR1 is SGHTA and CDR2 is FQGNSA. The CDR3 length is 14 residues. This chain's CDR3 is CASSSGIWATEAFF. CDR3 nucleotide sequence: TGTGCCAGCAGCTCTGGGATATGGGCGACTGAAGCTTTCTTT.

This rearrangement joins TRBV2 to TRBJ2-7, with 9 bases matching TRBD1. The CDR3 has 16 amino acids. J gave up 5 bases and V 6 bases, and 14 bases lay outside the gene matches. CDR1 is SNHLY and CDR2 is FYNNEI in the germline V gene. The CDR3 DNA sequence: TGTGCCAGCAGGAAGGGGACGGACAGGGGAGGGGACGAGCAGTACTTC. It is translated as CASRKGTDRGGDEQYF. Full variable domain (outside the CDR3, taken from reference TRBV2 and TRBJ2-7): EPEVTQTPSHQVTQMGQEVILRCVPISNHLYFYWYRQILGQKVEFLVSFYNNEISEKSEIFDDQFSVERPDGSNFTLKIRSTKLEDSAMYFCASRKGTDRGGDEQYFGPGTRLTVT.

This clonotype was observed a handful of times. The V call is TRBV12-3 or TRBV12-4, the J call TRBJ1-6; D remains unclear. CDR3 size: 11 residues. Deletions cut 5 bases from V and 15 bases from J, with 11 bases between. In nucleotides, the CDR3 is TGTGCCAGCAGTCCGGGGTACCACCTCCACTTT. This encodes CASSPGYHLHF.

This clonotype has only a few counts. In DNA, the CDR3 is TGCGCCAGCAGCCAAGGCAGGGGGGGTCAGCCCCAGCATTTT. This gives the protein CASSQGRGGQPQHF. The chain joins TRBV4-3 to TRBJ1-5; 7 bases line up with TRBD1. The CDR3 is 14 residues long. The germline V gene encodes CDR1 LGHNA and CDR2 YSLEER. V shed 1 base and J 6 bases; nucleotides not matched to a gene: 3.

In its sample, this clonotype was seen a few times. This CDR3 reads CASSLGGRTPTMRQFF. CDR3 DNA sequence: TGTGCCAGCAGCTTGGGGGGGAGGACCCCCACAATGAGGCAGTTCTTC. The chain recombines TRBV5-6 with TRBJ2-1, with D possibly TRBD2 on 6 matching bases. V dropped 0 bases and J dropped 12 bases, with 22 bases sitting between them. Germline CDR1 SGHDT, CDR2 YYEEEE. This CDR3 spans 16 amino acids.